This T cell receptor beta chain originates from a study of early T cells in non-severe SARS-CoV-2 infection. Findings and caveats of the study: Private and CD4 specificities were missed by VDJdb matching, which favored anti-spike CD8 responses.

This clonotype was seen repeatedly, ten times or more. Its antigen is as yet unknown. This CDR3 is 14 amino acids long. Germline CDR1 MNHEY, CDR2 SVGEGT. The V gene lost 4 bases and the J gene lost 0 bases, with 7 bases spanning the gap. Unique molecular identifiers tagged individual cDNA molecules. TCRdb re-analysed the 5' RACE reads in MiXCR, keeping a single row per CDR3 protein. Of about 26,000 distinct CDR3 sequences in the sample, 4.4% were seen once. The clonotype was recovered from an adult who was a healthcare worker with PCR-confirmed SARS-CoV-2 infection or an uninfected control (not recorded which). The sequenced material came from whole blood. The chain recombines TRBV6-2 or TRBV6-3 with TRBJ1-3; D is unclear. This CDR3 is CASSWKSSGNTIYF. The CDR3 coding sequence is TGTGCCAGCAGTTGGAAGAGCTCTGGAAACACCATATATTTT.